This T cell receptor beta chain was recovered during a study of blood T cell repertoires in COVID-19. Only in-frame clones appear in the TCRdb table, and some are missing; sequencing was by immunoSEQ multiplex PCR. The sample carries 150,000 to 200,000 clones, 94% recorded once. This clone was counted once. The ends were cut back, 0 bases at V and 8 bases at J, with 14 bases in the middle. Per germline, CDR1 SGHDT and CDR2 YYEEEE. The CDR3 has 15 amino acids. The source of this sequence is a man aged 25-40 years with COVID-19, enrolled during active disease. The source material was peripheral blood. The V call is TRBV5-6, the J call TRBJ1-4, with D hard to call. The DNA of the CDR3 is TGTGCCAGCAGCTTGGGTGGCGGTGCGGGGGAAAAACTGTTTTTT. This encodes CASSLGGGAGEKLFF.